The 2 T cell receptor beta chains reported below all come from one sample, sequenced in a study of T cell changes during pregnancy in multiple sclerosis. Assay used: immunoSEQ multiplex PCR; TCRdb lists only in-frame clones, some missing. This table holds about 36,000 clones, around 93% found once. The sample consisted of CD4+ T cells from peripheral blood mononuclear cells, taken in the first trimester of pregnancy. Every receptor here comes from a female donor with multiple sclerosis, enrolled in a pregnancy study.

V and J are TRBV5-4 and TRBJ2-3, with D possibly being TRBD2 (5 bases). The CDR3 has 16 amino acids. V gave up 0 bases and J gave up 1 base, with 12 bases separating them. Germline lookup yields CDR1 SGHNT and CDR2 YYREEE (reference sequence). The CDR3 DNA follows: TGTGCCAGCAGCTTGGGTTCGCTTAGCGGCACAGATACGCAGTATTTT. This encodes CASSLGSLSGTDTQYF.

CDR3: CASSPRRGGETQYF. CDR3 DNA: TGTGCCAGCTCACCACGGCGTGGAGGGGAGACCCAGTACTTC. The chain recombines TRBV18 with TRBJ2-5; maybe TRBD2 (6 bases). Trimming took 1 base from V and 5 from J, leaving 11 bases between them. This CDR3 comprises 14 residues. CDR1 is KGHSH, CDR2 LQKENI, per germline.